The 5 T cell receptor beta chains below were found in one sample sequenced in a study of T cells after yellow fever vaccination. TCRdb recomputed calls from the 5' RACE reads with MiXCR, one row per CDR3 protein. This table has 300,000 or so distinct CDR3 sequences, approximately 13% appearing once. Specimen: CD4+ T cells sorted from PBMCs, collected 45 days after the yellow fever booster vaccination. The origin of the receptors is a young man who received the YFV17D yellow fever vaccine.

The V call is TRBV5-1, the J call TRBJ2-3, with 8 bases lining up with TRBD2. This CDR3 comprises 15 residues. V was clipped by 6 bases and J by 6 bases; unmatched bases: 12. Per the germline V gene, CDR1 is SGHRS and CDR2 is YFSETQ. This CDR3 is CASTLGAGVDDTQYF. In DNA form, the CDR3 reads TGCGCCAGCACCCTCGGAGCGGGAGTAGATGATACGCAGTATTTT.

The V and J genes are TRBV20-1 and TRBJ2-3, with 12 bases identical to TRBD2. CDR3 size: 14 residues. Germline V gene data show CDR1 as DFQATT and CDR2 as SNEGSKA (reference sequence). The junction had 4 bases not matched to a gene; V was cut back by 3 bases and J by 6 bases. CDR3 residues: CSASLTSGGDTQYF. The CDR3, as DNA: TGCAGTGCTAGTTTGACTAGCGGGGGTGATACGCAGTATTTT.

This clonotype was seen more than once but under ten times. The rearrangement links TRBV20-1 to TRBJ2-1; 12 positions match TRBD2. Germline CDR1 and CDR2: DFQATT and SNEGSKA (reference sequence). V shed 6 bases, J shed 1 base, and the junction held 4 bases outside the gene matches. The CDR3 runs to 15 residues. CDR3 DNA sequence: TGCAGTGCAGGACTAGCGGGAAGATCCTACAATGAGCAGTTCTTC. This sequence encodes CSAGLAGRSYNEQFF.

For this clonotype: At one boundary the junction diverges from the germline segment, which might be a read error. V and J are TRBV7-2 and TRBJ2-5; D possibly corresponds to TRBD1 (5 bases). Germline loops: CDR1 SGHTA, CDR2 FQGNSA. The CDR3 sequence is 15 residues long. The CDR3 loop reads CASSLPRVGQVTQYF. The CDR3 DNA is TGTGCCAGCAGCTTACCCAGGGTGGGCCAAGTGACCCAGTACTTC.

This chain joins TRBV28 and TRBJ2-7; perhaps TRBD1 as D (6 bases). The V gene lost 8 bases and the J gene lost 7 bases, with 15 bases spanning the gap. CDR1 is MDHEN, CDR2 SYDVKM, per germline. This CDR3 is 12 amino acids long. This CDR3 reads CASGVGRGEQYF. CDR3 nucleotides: TGTGCCAGCGGTGTTGGCAGGGGAGAGCAGTACTTC.